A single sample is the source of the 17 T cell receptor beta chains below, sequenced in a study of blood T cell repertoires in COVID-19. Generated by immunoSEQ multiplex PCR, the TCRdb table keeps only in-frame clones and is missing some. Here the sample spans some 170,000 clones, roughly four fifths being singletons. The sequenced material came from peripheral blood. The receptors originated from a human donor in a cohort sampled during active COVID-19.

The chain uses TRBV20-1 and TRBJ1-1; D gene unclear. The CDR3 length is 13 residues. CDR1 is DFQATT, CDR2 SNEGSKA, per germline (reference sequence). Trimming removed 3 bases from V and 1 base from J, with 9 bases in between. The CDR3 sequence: CSASPPGNTEAFF. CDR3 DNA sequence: TGCAGTGCTAGTCCACCAGGGAACACTGAAGCTTTCTTT.

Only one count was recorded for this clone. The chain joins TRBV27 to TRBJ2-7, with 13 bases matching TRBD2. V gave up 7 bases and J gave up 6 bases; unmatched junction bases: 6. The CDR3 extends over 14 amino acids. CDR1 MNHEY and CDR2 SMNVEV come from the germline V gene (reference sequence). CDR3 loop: CASTRTSGSGEQYF. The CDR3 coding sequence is TGTGCCAGCACGCGGACTAGCGGGAGTGGCGAGCAGTACTTC.

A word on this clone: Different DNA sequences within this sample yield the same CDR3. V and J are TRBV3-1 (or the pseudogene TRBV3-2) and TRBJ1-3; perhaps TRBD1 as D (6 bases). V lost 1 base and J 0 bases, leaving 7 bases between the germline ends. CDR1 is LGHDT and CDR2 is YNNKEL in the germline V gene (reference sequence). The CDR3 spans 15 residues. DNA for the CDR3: TGTGCCAGCAGCCAAGGAGGGGGCTCTGGAAACACCATATATTTT. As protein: CASSQGGGSGNTIYF.

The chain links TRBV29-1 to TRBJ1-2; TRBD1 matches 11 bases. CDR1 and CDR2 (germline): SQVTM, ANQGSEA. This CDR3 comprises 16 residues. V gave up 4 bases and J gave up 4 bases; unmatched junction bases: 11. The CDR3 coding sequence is TGCAGCGTTGGAGGGACAGGGGGTGCACTTAGCTATGGCTACACCTTC. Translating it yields CSVGGTGGALSYGYTF.

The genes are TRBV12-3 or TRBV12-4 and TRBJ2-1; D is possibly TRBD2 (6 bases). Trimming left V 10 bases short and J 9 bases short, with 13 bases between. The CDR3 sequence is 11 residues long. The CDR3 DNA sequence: TGTGCCAACCGGAGGGAAGGTGAGCAGTTCTTC. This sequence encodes CANRREGEQFF.

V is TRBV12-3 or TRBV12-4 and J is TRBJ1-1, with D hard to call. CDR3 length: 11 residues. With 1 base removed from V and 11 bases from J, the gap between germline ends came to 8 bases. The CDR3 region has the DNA TGTGCCAGCAGTTTAGAGAGGGATGCTTTCTTT. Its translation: CASSLERDAFF.

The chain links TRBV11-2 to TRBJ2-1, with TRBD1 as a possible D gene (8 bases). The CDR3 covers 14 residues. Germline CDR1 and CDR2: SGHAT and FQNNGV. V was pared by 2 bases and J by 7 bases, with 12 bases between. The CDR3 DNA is TGTGCCAGCAGCTTAACAGGGGGAGGGAATGAGCAGTTCTTC. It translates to CASSLTGGGNEQFF. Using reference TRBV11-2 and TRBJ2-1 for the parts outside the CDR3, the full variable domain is EAGVAQSPRYKIIEKRQSVAFWCNPISGHATLYWYQQILGQGPKLLIQFQNNGVVDDSQLPKDRFSAERLKGVDSTLKIQPAKLEDSAVYLCASSLTGGGNEQFFGPGTRLTVL.

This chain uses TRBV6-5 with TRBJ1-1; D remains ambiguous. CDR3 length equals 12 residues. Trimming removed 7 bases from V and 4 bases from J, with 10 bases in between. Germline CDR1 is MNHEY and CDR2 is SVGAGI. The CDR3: CASNSGGTEAFF. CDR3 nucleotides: TGTGCCAGCAATTCAGGAGGCACTGAAGCTTTCTTT.

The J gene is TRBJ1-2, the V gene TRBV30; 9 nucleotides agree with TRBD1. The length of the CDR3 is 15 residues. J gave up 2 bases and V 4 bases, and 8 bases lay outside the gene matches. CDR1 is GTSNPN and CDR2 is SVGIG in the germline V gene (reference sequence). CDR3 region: CAWNRQGVTNYGYTF. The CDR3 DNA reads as TGTGCCTGGAACAGACAGGGGGTGACAAACTATGGCTACACCTTC. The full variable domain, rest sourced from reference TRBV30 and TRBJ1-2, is SQTIHQWPATLVQPVGSPLSLECTVEGTSNPNLYWYRQAAGRGLQLLFYSVGIGQISSEVPQNLSASRPQDRQFILSSKKLLLSDSGFYLCAWNRQGVTNYGYTFGSGTRLTVV.

CDR3 in amino acids: CASSQEQGRNQPQHF. DNA for the CDR3: TGCGCCAGCAGCCAAGAACAGGGGAGGAATCAGCCCCAGCATTTT. The chain combines TRBV4-1 with TRBJ1-5, with 7 bases lining up with TRBD1. The CDR3 runs 15 residues. The trim removed 0 bases at V and 4 bases at J, leaving 3 bases unmatched. Germline CDR1 is MGHRA and CDR2 is YSYEKL.

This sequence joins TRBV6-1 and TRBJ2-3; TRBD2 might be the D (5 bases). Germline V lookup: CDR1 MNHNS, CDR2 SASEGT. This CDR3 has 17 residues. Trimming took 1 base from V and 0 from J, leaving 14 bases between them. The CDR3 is CASSEVWRGLSTDTQYF. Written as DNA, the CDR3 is TGTGCCAGCAGTGAAGTATGGAGAGGACTGAGCACAGATACGCAGTATTTT.

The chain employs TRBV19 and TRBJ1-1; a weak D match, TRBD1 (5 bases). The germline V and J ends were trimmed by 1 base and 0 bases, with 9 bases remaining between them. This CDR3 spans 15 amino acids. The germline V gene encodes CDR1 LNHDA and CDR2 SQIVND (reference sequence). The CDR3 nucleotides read TGTGCCAGTAGTATAGTGGGGGGTTTGAACACTGAAGCTTTCTTT. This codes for CASSIVGGLNTEAFF.

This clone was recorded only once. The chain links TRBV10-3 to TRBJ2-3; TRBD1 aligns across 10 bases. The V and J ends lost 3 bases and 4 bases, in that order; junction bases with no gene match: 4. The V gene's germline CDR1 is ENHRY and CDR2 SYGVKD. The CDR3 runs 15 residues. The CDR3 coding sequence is TGTGCCATCAGTGATGACAGGGGGCCTCCAGATACGCAGTATTTT. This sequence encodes CAISDDRGPPDTQYF.

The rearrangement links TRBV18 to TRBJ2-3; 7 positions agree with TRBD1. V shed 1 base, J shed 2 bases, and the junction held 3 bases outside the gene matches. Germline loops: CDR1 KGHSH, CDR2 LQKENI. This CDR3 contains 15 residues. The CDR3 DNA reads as TGTGCCAGCTCACCACAGGGGGCGACCACAGATACGCAGTATTTT. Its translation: CASSPQGATTDTQYF.

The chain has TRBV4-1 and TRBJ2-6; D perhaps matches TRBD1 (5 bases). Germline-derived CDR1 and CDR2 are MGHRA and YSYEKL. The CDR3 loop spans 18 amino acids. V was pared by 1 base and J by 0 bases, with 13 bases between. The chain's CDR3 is CASSQGPPGNSGANVLTF. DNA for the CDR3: TGCGCCAGCAGCCAAGGTCCCCCAGGGAACTCTGGGGCCAACGTCCTGACTTTC.

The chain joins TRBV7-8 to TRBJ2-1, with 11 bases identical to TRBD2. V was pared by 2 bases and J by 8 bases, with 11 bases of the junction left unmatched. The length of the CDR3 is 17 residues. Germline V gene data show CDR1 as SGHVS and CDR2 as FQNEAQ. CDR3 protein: CASSLRAGGLAVDEQFF. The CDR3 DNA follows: TGTGCCAGCAGCTTAAGAGCCGGGGGACTAGCGGTAGATGAGCAGTTCTTC.

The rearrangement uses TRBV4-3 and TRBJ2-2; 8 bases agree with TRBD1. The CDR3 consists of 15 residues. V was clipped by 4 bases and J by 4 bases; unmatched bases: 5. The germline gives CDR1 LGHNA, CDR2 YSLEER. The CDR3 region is CASSRLTGGTGELFF. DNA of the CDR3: TGCGCCAGCAGCCGATTAACAGGGGGCACCGGGGAGCTGTTTTTT.